This T cell receptor beta chain was sequenced for a study of control samples from healthy donors and cancer patients. The table came from immunoSEQ multiplex PCR; TCRdb's copy has only in-frame clones and leaves some out. The sample consists of 25,000 to 35,000 clones, approximately 87% of them appearing once. The V gene's germline CDR1 is SGHTA and CDR2 FQGNSA. The CDR3 runs 16 residues. Trimming removed 5 bases from V and 3 bases from J, with 19 bases in between. The V gene is TRBV7-2, the J gene TRBJ1-2, with D unclear. Sequenced: PBMCs. The clonotype originates from a middle-aged woman with lung cancer. Here the CDR3 DNA reads TGTGCCAGCAGCCCTGGGCCCGCTTTCCCGGACTATGGCTACACCTTC. Translation: CASSPGPAFPDYGYTF. Full variable domain (remainder filled in from reference TRBV7-2 and TRBJ1-2): GAGVSQSPSNKVTEKGKDVELRCDPISGHTALYWYRQSLGQGLEFLIYFQGNSAPDKSGLPSDRFSAERTGGSVSTLTIQRTQQEDSAVYLCASSPGPAFPDYGYTFGSGTRLTVV.